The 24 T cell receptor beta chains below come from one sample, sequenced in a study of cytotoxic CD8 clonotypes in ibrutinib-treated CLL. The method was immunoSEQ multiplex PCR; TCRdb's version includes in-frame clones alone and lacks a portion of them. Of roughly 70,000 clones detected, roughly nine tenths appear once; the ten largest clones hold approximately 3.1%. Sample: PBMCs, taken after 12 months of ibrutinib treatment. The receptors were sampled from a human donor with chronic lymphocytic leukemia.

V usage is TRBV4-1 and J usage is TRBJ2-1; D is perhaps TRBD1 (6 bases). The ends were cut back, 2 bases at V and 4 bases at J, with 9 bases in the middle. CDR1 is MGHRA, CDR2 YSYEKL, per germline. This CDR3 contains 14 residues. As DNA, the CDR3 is TGCGCCAGCAGCCAATATCAGGGGTACAATGAGCAGTTCTTC. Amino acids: CASSQYQGYNEQFF.

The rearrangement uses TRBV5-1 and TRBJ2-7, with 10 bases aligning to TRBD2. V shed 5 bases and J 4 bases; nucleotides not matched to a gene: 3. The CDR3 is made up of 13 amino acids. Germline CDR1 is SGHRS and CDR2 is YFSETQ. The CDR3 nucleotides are TGCGCCAGCAGGCGAGCGGGAGGGTACGAGCAGTACTTC. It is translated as CASRRAGGYEQYF. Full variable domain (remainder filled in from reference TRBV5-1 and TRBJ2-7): KAGVTQTPRYLIKTRGQQVTLSCSPISGHRSVSWYQQTPGQGLQFLFEYFSETQRNKGNFPGRFSGRQFSNSRSEMNVSTLELGDSALYLCASRRAGGYEQYFGPGTRLTVT.

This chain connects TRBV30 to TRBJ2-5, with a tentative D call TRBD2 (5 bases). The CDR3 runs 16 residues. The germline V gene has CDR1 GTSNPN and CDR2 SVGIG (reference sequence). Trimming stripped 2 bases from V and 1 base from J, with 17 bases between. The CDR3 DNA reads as TGTGCCTGGAGTAGTCCCCGCCGGGGTATCCAAGAGACCCAGTACTTC. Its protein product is CAWSSPRRGIQETQYF.

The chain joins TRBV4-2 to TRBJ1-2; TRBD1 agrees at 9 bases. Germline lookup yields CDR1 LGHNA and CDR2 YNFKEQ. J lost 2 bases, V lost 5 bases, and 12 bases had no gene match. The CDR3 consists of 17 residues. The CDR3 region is CASSLASQGAKNYGYTF. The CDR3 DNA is TGTGCCAGCAGCTTGGCGTCACAGGGGGCAAAAAACTATGGCTACACCTTC.

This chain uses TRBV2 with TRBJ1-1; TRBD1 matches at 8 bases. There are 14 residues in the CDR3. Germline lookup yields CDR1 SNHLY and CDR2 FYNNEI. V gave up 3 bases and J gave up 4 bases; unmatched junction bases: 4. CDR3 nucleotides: TGTGCCAGCAGTGATACCCAGGGGGCCACTGAAGCTTTCTTT. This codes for CASSDTQGATEAFF.

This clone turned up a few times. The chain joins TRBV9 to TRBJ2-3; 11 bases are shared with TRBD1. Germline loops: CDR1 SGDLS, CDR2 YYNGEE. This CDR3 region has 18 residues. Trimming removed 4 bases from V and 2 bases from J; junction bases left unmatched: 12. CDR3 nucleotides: TGTGCCAGCAGCATGGGCTTTTATGGACAGGGGGCCACAGATACGCAGTATTTT. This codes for CASSMGFYGQGATDTQYF.

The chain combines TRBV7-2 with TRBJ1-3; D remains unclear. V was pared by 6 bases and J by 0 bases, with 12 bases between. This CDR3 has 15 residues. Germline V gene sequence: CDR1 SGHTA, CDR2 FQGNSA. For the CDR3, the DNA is TGTGCCAGCAGTACCCGCTCAGCCTCTGGAAACACCATATATTTT. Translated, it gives CASSTRSASGNTIYF. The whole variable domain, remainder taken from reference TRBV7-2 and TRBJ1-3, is GAGVSQSPSNKVTEKGKDVELRCDPISGHTALYWYRQSLGQGLEFLIYFQGNSAPDKSGLPSDRFSAERTGGSVSTLTIQRTQQEDSAVYLCASSTRSASGNTIYFGEGSWLTVV.

The chain's CDR3 is CASSKQGGTEAFF. The CDR3 DNA follows: TGTGCCAGCAGCAAACAGGGGGGGACTGAAGCTTTCTTT. The V gene is TRBV21-1, the J gene TRBJ1-1. TRBV21-1 represents a pseudogene. The CDR3 runs 13 residues.

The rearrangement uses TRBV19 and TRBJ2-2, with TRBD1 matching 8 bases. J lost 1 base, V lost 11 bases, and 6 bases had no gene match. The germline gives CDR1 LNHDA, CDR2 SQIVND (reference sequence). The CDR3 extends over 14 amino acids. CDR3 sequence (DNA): TGTGCCGTATACAGGGGGGAGAACACCGGGGAGCTGTTTTTT. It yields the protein CAVYRGENTGELFF.

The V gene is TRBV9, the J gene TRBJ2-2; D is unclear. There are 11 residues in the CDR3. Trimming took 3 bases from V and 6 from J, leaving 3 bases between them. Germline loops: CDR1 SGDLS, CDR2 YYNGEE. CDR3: CASSAPGELFF. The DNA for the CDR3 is TGTGCCAGCAGCGCCCCCGGGGAGCTGTTTTTT. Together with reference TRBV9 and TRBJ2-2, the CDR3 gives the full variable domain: DSGVTQTPKHLITATGQRVTLRCSPRSGDLSVYWYQQSLDQGLQFLIQYYNGEERAKGNILERFSAQQFPDLHSELNLSSLELGDSALYFCASSAPGELFFGEGSRLTVL.

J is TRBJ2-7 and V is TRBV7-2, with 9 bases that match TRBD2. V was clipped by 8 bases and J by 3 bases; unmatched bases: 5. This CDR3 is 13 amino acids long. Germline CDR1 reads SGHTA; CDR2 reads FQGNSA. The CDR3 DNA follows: TGTGCCAGCTCGTGGCGGGAGGGCTACGAGCAGTACTTC. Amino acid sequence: CASSWREGYEQYF.

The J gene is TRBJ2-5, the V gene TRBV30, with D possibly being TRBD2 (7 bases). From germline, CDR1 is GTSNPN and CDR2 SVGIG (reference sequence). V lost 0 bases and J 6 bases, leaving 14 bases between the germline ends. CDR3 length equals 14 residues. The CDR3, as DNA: TGTGCCTGGAGTGTGGGGGGGCGCCTGCAGACCCAGTACTTC. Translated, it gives CAWSVGGRLQTQYF.

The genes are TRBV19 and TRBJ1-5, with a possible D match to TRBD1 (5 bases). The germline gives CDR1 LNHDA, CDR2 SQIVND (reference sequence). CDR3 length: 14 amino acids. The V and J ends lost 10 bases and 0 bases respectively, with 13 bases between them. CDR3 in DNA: TGTGCCACCGCGACAGTGGCTAGCAATCAGCCCCAGCATTTT. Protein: CATATVASNQPQHF.

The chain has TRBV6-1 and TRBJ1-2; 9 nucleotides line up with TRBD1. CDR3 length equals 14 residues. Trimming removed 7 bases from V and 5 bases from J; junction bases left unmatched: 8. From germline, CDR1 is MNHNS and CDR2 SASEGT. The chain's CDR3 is CASTEGGTGYGYTF. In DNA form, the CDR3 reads TGTGCCAGCACCGAAGGGGGGACAGGGTATGGCTACACCTTC.

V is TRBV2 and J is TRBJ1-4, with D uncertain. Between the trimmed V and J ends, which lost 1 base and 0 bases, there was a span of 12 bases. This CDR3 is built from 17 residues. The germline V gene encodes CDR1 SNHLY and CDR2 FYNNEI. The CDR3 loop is CASSEVMFQATNEKLFF. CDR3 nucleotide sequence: TGTGCCAGCAGTGAAGTAATGTTTCAGGCAACTAATGAAAAACTGTTTTTT.

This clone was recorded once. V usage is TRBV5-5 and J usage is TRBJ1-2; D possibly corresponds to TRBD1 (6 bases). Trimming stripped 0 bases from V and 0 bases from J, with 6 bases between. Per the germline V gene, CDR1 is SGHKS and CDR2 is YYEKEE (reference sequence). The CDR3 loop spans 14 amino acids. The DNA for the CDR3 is TGTGCCAGCAGCTTGGACAGGGCTAACTATGGCTACACCTTC. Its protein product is CASSLDRANYGYTF.

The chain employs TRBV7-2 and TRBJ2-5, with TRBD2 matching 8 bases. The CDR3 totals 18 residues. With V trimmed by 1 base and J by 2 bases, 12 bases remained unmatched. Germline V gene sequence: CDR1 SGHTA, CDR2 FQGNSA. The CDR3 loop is CASSLGRAGGRSQETQYF. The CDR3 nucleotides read TGTGCCAGCAGCTTAGGTAGGGCGGGAGGAAGGTCTCAAGAGACCCAGTACTTC.

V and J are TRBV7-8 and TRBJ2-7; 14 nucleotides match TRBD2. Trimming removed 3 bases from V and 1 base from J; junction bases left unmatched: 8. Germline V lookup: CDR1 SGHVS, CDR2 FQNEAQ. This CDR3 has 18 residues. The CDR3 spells CASSLPGTSGSLSYEQYF. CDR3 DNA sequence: TGTGCCAGCAGCTTGCCCGGGACTAGCGGGAGTCTTTCCTACGAGCAGTACTTC. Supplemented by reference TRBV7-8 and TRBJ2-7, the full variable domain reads GAGVSQSPRYKVAKRGQDVALRCDPISGHVSLFWYQQALGQGPEFLTYFQNEAQLDKSGLPSDRFFAERPEGSVSTLKIQRTQQEDSAVYLCASSLPGTSGSLSYEQYFGPGTRLTVT.

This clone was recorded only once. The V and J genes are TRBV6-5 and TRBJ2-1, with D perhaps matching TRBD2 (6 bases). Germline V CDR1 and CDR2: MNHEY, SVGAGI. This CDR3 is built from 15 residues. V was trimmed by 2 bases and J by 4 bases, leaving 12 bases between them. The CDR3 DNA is TGTGCCAGCAGTTACGCCCTAGCGTCATACAATGAGCAGTTCTTC. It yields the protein CASSYALASYNEQFF.

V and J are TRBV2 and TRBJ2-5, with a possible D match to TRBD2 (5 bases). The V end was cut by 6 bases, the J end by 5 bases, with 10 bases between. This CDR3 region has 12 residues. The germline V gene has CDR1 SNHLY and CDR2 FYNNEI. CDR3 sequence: CASRSEGETQYF. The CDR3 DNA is TGTGCCAGCAGGAGCGAGGGTGAGACCCAGTACTTC.

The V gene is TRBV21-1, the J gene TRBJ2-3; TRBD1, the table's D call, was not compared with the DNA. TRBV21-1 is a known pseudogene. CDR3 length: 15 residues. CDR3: CASRDIEVHTDTQYF. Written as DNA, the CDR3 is TGTGCCAGCAGAGATATCGAAGTACACACAGATACGCAGTATTTT.

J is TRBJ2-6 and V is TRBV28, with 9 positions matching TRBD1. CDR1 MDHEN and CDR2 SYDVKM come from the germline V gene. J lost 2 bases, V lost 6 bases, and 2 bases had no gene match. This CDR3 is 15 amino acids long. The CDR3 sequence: CASRGTGTGANVLTF. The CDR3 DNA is TGTGCCAGCAGAGGGACAGGGACTGGGGCCAACGTCCTGACTTTC.

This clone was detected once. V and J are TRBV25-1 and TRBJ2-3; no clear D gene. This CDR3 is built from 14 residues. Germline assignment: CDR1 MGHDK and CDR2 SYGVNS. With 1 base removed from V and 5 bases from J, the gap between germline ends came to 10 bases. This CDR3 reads CASSESWAGDTQYF. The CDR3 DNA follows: TGTGCCAGCAGTGAATCGTGGGCCGGAGATACGCAGTATTTT.

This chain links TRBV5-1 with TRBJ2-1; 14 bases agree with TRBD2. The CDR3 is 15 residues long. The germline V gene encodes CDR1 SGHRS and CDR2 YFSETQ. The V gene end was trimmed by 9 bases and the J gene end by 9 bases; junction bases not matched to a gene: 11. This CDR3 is CATTEGLAGGSEQFF. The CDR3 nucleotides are TGCGCCACTACAGAAGGACTAGCGGGAGGAAGTGAGCAGTTCTTC.